Listed below are T cell receptor beta chains from one sample, sequenced in a study of T cells after yellow fever vaccination. TCRdb re-derived calls from the 5' RACE reads in MiXCR, one entry per CDR3 protein. The sample has about 330,000 distinct CDR3 sequences; roughly 8.3% are singletons. Source: PBMCs, taken approximately 47 days after the first yellow fever vaccination. These receptors all come from a man younger than 35 who received the YFV17D yellow fever vaccine. Each CDR3 is given with its conserved first and last residue. The order of the fields is clone size, J gene, V gene, D gene, CDR3 length, CDR3 protein, CDR3 DNA. The D gene is left open where the match is weak. Only part of the rows carry a size: once, few, many, or a class if the clone is expanded.

abundance: many
j_gene: TRBJ1-2
v_gene: TRBV14
d_gene: TRBD1
len: 14
CDR3aa: CASSPNRGNYGYTF
CDR3nt: TGTGCCAGCAGCCCCAACAGGGGAAACTATGGCTACACCTTC

abundance: few
j_gene: TRBJ2-1
v_gene: TRBV25-1
d_gene: TRBD2
len: 16
CDR3aa: CASSELAGGPHNEQFF
CDR3nt: TGTGCCAGCAGTGAACTAGCGGGGGGGCCTCACAATGAGCAGTTCTTC

abundance: NA
j_gene: TRBJ2-5
v_gene: TRBV4-3
d_gene: NA
len: 12
CDR3aa: CASSQDGQTQYF
CDR3nt: TGCGCCAGCAGCCAAGATGGGCAGACCCAGTACTTC

abundance: NA
j_gene: TRBJ1-6
v_gene: TRBV19
d_gene: TRBD1
len: 14
CDR3aa: CATQSDRGGSPLHF
CDR3nt: TGTGCCACCCAGTCTGACAGGGGAGGATCACCCCTCCACTTT

abundance: NA
j_gene: TRBJ1-6
v_gene: TRBV4-3
d_gene: NA
len: 15
CDR3aa: CASSQEAGLVSPLHF
CDR3nt: TGCGCCAGCAGCCAAGAAGCAGGGCTCGTATCACCCCTCCACTTT

abundance: few
j_gene: TRBJ1-3
v_gene: TRBV11-2
d_gene: NA
len: 13
CDR3aa: CASSRLTGNTIYF
CDR3nt: TGTGCCAGCAGTAGGCTCACTGGAAACACCATATATTTT

abundance: few
j_gene: TRBJ2-1
v_gene: TRBV25-1
d_gene: TRBD2
len: 13
CDR3aa: CASSEYTGGGQFF
CDR3nt: TGTGCCAGCAGTGAATACACGGGAGGCGGGCAGTTCTTC

abundance: many
j_gene: TRBJ1-1
v_gene: TRBV3-1
d_gene: NA
len: 14
CDR3aa: CASSQDGRGTEAFF
CDR3nt: TGTGCCAGCAGCCAAGATGGGAGGGGCACTGAAGCTTTCTTT

abundance: few
j_gene: TRBJ1-1
v_gene: TRBV5-5
d_gene: TRBD1
len: 14
CDR3aa: CASSFATGGTEAVF
CDR3nt: TGTGCCAGCAGCTTCGCTACAGGGGGCACTGAAGCTGTCTTT

abundance: few
j_gene: TRBJ2-2
v_gene: TRBV5-6
d_gene: NA
len: 12
CDR3aa: CASSLERGELFF
CDR3nt: TGTGCCAGCAGCTTAGAACGGGGGGAGCTGTTTTTT

abundance: many
j_gene: TRBJ2-3
v_gene: TRBV7-2
d_gene: TRBD1
len: 14
CDR3aa: CASSLTGVTDTQYF
CDR3nt: TGTGCCAGCAGCTTAACAGGGGTCACAGATACGCAGTATTTT

abundance: NA
j_gene: TRBJ2-6
v_gene: TRBV5-1
d_gene: NA
len: 17
CDR3aa: CASSLYRDLAGANVLTF
CDR3nt: TGCGCCAGCAGCTTGTACAGGGATTTGGCTGGGGCCAACGTCCTGACTTTC

abundance: NA
j_gene: TRBJ2-3
v_gene: TRBV9
d_gene: NA
len: 14
CDR3aa: CASSPSGQTDTQYF
CDR3nt: TGTGCCAGCAGCCCTTCTGGACAGACAGATACGCAGTATTTT

abundance: many
j_gene: TRBJ1-1
v_gene: TRBV6-5
d_gene: TRBD1
len: 15
CDR3aa: CASSIQGHLNTEAFF
CDR3nt: TGTGCCAGCAGTATACAGGGGCACTTGAACACTGAAGCTTTCTTT

abundance: few
j_gene: TRBJ1-1
v_gene: TRBV27
d_gene: NA
len: 13
CDR3aa: CASSLKVRGEAFF
CDR3nt: TGTGCCAGCAGTTTGAAGGTTAGGGGTGAAGCTTTCTTT

abundance: NA
j_gene: TRBJ2-1
v_gene: TRBV11-2
d_gene: TRBD2
len: 18
CDR3aa: CASSSVPGTSGGYNEQFF
CDR3nt: TGTGCCAGCAGCTCTGTCCCCGGGACTAGCGGTGGTTACAATGAGCAGTTCTTC

abundance: NA
j_gene: TRBJ2-5
v_gene: TRBV6-1
d_gene: NA
len: 14
CDR3aa: CASRFGAGRETQYF
CDR3nt: TGTGCCAGCAGGTTTGGGGCTGGGAGAGAGACCCAGTACTTC

abundance: NA
j_gene: TRBJ2-7
v_gene: TRBV6-5
d_gene: NA
len: 15
CDR3aa: CASSYEAGRLKEQYF
CDR3nt: TGTGCCAGCAGTTACGAGGCAGGGAGGCTTAAGGAGCAGTACTTC

abundance: NA
j_gene: TRBJ1-1
v_gene: TRBV9
d_gene: NA
len: 17
CDR3aa: CASSIWALRERNTEAFF
CDR3nt: TGTGCCAGCAGCATATGGGCCCTCCGGGAGAGGAACACTGAAGCTTTCTTT

abundance: few
j_gene: TRBJ2-5
v_gene: TRBV5-1
d_gene: TRBD2
len: 14
CDR3aa: CASSTQRGLETQYF
CDR3nt: TGCGCCAGCAGCACCCAGCGGGGTTTAGAGACCCAGTACTTC

abundance: few
j_gene: TRBJ1-6
v_gene: TRBV3-1
d_gene: NA
len: 12
CDR3aa: CASSQGFPPLHF
CDR3nt: TGTGCCAGCAGCCAAGGATTTCCACCCCTCCACTTT

abundance: NA
j_gene: TRBJ2-2
v_gene: TRBV5-6
d_gene: NA
len: 13
CDR3aa: CASSLAGLGELFF
CDR3nt: TGTGCCAGCAGCTTGGCAGGTTTGGGGGAGCTGTTTTTT

abundance: many
j_gene: TRBJ2-2
v_gene: TRBV5-1
d_gene: TRBD1
len: 15
CDR3aa: CASSLAGTDTGELFF
CDR3nt: TGCGCCAGCAGCTTGGCCGGGACAGACACCGGGGAGCTGTTTTTT

abundance: medium-sized
j_gene: TRBJ2-1
v_gene: TRBV7-9
d_gene: NA
len: 11
CDR3aa: CASSFNRRQFF
CDR3nt: TGTGCCAGCAGCTTCAATCGGAGGCAGTTCTTC

abundance: many
j_gene: TRBJ2-2
v_gene: TRBV12-3/TRBV12-4
d_gene: NA
len: 13
CDR3aa: CASRTVNTGELFF
CDR3nt: TGTGCCAGCAGGACGGTCAACACCGGGGAGCTGTTTTTT

abundance: few
j_gene: TRBJ2-5
v_gene: TRBV7-2
d_gene: NA
len: 15
CDR3aa: CASSLGGGNQETQYF
CDR3nt: TGTGCCAGCAGCTTAGGTGGGGGGAACCAAGAGACCCAGTACTTC

abundance: few
j_gene: TRBJ1-2
v_gene: TRBV7-3
d_gene: NA
len: 13
CDR3aa: CASSLPGGGGYTF
CDR3nt: TGTGCCAGCAGCTTACCCGGGGGTGGTGGCTACACCTTC

abundance: NA
j_gene: TRBJ2-3
v_gene: TRBV6-5
d_gene: NA
len: 18
CDR3aa: CASSYSASWGRLTDTQYF
CDR3nt: TGTGCCAGCAGTTACTCGGCGTCGTGGGGCCGGCTAACAGATACGCAGTATTTT

abundance: few
j_gene: TRBJ2-2
v_gene: TRBV9
d_gene: TRBD1
len: 16
CDR3aa: CASSPWGDRATGELFF
CDR3nt: TGTGCCAGCAGCCCTTGGGGGGACAGGGCCACCGGGGAGCTGTTTTTT

abundance: NA
j_gene: TRBJ2-1
v_gene: TRBV7-4
d_gene: TRBD2
len: 16
CDR3aa: CASSLPSGAGANEQFF
CDR3nt: TGTGCCAGCAGCTTACCGTCAGGAGCGGGGGCGAATGAGCAGTTCTTC

abundance: NA
j_gene: TRBJ1-4
v_gene: TRBV18
d_gene: NA
len: 16
CDR3aa: CASSPTRRGKGEKLFF
CDR3nt: TGTGCCAGCTCACCAACTAGGAGGGGAAAAGGTGAAAAACTGTTTTTT

abundance: few
j_gene: TRBJ2-2
v_gene: TRBV5-6
d_gene: NA
len: 12
CDR3aa: CASSIWTGELFF
CDR3nt: TGTGCCAGCAGCATCTGGACCGGGGAGCTGTTTTTT

abundance: few
j_gene: TRBJ1-1
v_gene: TRBV7-2
d_gene: TRBD1
len: 12
CDR3aa: CASSLTRGQAFF
CDR3nt: TGTGCCAGCAGCTTAACGAGGGGGCAAGCTTTCTTT

abundance: many
j_gene: TRBJ1-3
v_gene: TRBV27
d_gene: NA
len: 14
CDR3aa: CASSLLPGLSTIYF
CDR3nt: TGTGCCAGCAGTTTATTACCAGGTCTCAGCACCATATATTTT

abundance: NA
j_gene: TRBJ2-1
v_gene: TRBV7-9
d_gene: TRBD1
len: 11
CDR3aa: CASSRQGSCRF
CDR3nt: TGTGCCAGCAGCCGACAGGGTTCTTGCCGATTC

abundance: few
j_gene: TRBJ2-1
v_gene: TRBV6-2/TRBV6-3
d_gene: NA
len: 14
CDR3aa: CASTPLWVEGEQFF
CDR3nt: TGTGCCAGCACTCCCCTCTGGGTGGAGGGGGAGCAGTTCTTC

abundance: many
j_gene: TRBJ2-7
v_gene: TRBV21-1
d_gene: NA
len: 18
CDR3aa: CASSKWRYRDRGIYEQYF
CDR3nt: TGTGCCAGCAGCAAATGGCGGTACCGGGACAGGGGTATCTACGAGCAGTACTTC

abundance: NA
j_gene: TRBJ1-6
v_gene: TRBV20-1
d_gene: TRBD1
len: 13
CDR3aa: CSALGQLNSPLHF
CDR3nt: TGCAGTGCACTGGGACAGCTAAATTCACCCCTCCACTTT

abundance: NA
j_gene: TRBJ1-1
v_gene: TRBV7-8
d_gene: NA
len: 13
CDR3aa: CASSPRQITEAFF
CDR3nt: TGTGCCAGCAGCCCTCGGCAGATCACTGAAGCTTTCTTT

abundance: NA
j_gene: TRBJ2-1
v_gene: TRBV4-2
d_gene: TRBD1
len: 15
CDR3aa: CASSPPGQGAGEQFF
CDR3nt: TGTGCCAGCAGCCCACCGGGACAGGGGGCTGGTGAGCAGTTCTTC

abundance: NA
j_gene: TRBJ1-5
v_gene: TRBV7-2
d_gene: NA
len: 15
CDR3aa: CASSFGRGGNQPQHF
CDR3nt: TGTGCCAGCAGCTTCGGTCGGGGGGGAAATCAGCCCCAGCATTTT

abundance: few
j_gene: TRBJ2-1
v_gene: TRBV4-3
d_gene: NA
len: 18
CDR3aa: CASSQVSSGLITLNEQFF
CDR3nt: TGCGCCAGCAGCCAAGTGTCAAGCGGCCTAATTACTCTCAATGAGCAGTTCTTC